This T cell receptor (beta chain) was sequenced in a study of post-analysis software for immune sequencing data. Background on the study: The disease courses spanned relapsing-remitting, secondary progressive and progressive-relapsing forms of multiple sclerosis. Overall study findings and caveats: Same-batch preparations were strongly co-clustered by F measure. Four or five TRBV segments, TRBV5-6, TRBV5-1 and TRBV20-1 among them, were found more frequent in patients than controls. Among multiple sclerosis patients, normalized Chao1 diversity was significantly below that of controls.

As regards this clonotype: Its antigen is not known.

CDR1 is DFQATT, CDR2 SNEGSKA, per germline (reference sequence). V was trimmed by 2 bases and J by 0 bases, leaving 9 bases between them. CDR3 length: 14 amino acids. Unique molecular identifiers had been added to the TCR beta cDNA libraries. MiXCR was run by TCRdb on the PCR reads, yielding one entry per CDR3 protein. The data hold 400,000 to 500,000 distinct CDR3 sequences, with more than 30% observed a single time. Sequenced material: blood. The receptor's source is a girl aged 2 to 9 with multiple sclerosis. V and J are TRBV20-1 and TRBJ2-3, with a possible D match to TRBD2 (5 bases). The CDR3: CSARSWTSTDTQYF. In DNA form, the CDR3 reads TGCAGTGCTAGAAGCTGGACTAGCACAGATACGCAGTATTTT.